This T cell receptor (beta chain) was sequenced for a study of regulatory T cells in long-lasting Graves disease. Regarding the study as a whole: Those with persistent Graves' had less TCR diversity than newly diagnosed patients. It was peripheral blood alone, not thyroid tissue, that was studied.

The CDR3 runs 13 residues. The V gene lost 6 bases and the J gene lost 8 bases, with 14 bases spanning the gap. The germline V gene has CDR1 MNHNS and CDR2 SASEGT. The TCR beta library used iRepertoire HTBI primers with Arm-PCR amplification of CDR3. TCRdb fed the multiplex PCR reads into MiXCR, producing one record per CDR3 protein. Here the sample spans about half a million distinct CDR3 sequences, less than 25% being singletons. As for this clonotype: Antigen: not known.

Time point noted: persistent/refractory GD, antithyroid drugs over 5 years with positive TRAb. Extracted PBMC RNA gave rise to the TCR library. The authors drew around 9 milliliters of peripheral blood into EDTA tubes. The receptor was derived from a female donor with Graves disease. The chain combines TRBV6-1 with TRBJ2-1; possibly TRBD2 for D (5 bases). This specimen was peripheral blood mononuclear cells (PBMCs), taken when the disease was refractory, from a patient treated with antithyroid drugs. This chain's CDR3 is CASRRGMIDEQFF. The CDR3 nucleotides are TGTGCCAGCAGACGGGGAATGATCGATGAGCAGTTCTTC.